This TCR beta chain came from a study of cytotoxic CD8 clonotypes in ibrutinib-treated CLL. Study information: Responses comprised around 24 partial and 2 complete; at median about 68 months, about 14 remained remitted and some twelve progressed. Averaging across samples gave approximately 260,000 productive templates and about 94,000 productive rearrangements.

Sequencing used immunoSEQ multiplex PCR; TCRdb keeps in-frame clones, though not all of them. The table records approximately 300,000 clones, 70% to 80% of them present only once. General study findings and limits: Public clonotypes were uncommon and contracted or stayed stable on treatment.

As regards this clone: Its antigen is still unknown.

This receptor was identified in a human donor with chronic lymphocytic leukemia. Sequencing used PBMCs, obtained before ibrutinib treatment.

CDR3 in DNA: TGTGCCAGCTCACGAACACAGGCAACTAATGAAAAACTGTTTTTT. Its translation is CASSRTQATNEKLFF. V and J are TRBV18 and TRBJ1-4; possible D gene TRBD1, 5 bases. Trimming removed 4 bases from V and 0 bases from J, with 9 bases in between. This CDR3 has 15 amino acids. Germline V gives CDR1 KGHSH, CDR2 LQKENI.